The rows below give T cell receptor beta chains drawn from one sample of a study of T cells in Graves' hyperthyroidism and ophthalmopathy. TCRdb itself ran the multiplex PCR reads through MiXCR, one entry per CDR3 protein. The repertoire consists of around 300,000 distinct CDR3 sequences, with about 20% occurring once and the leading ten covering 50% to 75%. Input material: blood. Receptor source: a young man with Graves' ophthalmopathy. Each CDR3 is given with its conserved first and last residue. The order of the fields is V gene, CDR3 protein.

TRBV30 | CAWSRLAGYNGQFF
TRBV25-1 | CASRGQGTVEQYF
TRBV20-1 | CSARVAGAGELFF
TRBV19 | CAVEADTQYF
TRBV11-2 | CASSFWVQAEAFF
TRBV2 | CASGKGVNTEAFF
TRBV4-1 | CASSQEEGAGYYGYTF
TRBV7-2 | CASSSLGQLAEAFF
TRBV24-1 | CATSGTGLPALTDTQYF
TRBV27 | CASSFRVRQPQHF
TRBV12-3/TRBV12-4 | CASRRGSGNTIYF
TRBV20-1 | CSARDRSGRFNEQFF
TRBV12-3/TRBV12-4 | CASSLAQALADYNEQFF
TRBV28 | CAGSLIRAGVTEAFF
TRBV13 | CASSSDKQTSGGSYNEQFF
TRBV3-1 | CASKRGHYNEQFF
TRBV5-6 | CASSLGQGTDYEQYF
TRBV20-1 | CSAGGTGETQYF
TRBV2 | CASRYMVGWINEQFF
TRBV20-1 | CSARDLWQGSVGYTF
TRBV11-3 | CASSLGENSPLHF
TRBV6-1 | CASSKRQSNQPQHF
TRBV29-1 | CSVRAGVLAGGPYEQYF
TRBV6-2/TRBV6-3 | CASSYGTGGFSYEQYF
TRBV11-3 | CASSPTTRSANYGYTF
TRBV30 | CAWSEDSWSEQYF
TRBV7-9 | CASSLQRQRETQYF
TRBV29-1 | CSVGEGTGTDTQYF
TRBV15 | CATSRGTGLDEKLFF